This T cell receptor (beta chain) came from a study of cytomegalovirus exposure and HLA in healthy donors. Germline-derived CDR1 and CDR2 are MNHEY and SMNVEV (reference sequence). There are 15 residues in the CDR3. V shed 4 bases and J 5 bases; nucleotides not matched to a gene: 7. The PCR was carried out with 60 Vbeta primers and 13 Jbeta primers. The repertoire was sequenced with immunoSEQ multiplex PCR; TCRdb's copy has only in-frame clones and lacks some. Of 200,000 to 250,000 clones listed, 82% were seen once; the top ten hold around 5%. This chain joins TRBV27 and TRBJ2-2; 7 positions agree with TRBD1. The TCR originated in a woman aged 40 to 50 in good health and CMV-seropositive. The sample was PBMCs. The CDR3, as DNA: TGTGCCAGCAGTTCTCGACAGGGTCTGACCGGGGAGCTGTTTTTT. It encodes CASSSRQGLTGELFF.